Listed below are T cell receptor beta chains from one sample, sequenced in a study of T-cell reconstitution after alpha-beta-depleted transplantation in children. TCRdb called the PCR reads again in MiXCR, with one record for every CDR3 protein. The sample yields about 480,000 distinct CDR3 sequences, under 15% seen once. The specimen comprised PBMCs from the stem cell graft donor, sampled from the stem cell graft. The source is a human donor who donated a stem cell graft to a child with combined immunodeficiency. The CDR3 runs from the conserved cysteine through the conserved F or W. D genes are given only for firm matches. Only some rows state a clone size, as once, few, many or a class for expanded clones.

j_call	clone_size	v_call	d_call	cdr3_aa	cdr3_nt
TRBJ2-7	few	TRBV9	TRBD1	CASSVGGQGVAHEQYF	TGTGCCAGCAGCGTAGGGGGACAGGGCGTAGCCCACGAGCAGTACTTC
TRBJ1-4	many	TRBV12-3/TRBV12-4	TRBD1	CASSREGQGAEKLFF	TGTGCCAGCAGCCGCGAGGGACAGGGGGCTGAAAAACTGTTTTTT
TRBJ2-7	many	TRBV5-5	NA	CASSSARGGNYEQYF	TGTGCCAGCAGCTCCGCTAGGGGGGGAAACTACGAGCAGTACTTC
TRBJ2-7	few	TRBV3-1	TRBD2	CASSYGTSVSEQYF	TGTGCCAGCAGCTACGGGACTAGCGTCTCCGAGCAGTACTTC
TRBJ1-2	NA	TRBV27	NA	CASSIRGQAGYGYTF	TGTGCCAGCAGCATTAGAGGGCAAGCGGGCTATGGCTACACCTTC
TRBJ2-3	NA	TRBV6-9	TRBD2	CASSYSGTSGTRADTQYF	TGTGCCAGCAGTTATTCCGGGACTAGCGGGACAAGAGCAGATACGCAGTATTTT
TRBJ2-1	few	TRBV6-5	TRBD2	CASSYPLAGGLVVEQFF	TGTGCCAGCAGTTACCCACTAGCGGGAGGGCTGGTGGTGGAGCAGTTCTTC
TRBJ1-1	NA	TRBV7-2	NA	CASSLYLGAGTEAFF	TGTGCCAGCAGCTTATACTTGGGGGCCGGAACTGAAGCTTTCTTT
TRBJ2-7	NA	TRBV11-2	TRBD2	CASSLVAGNYEQYF	TGTGCCAGCAGCTTAGTAGCGGGGAATTACGAGCAGTACTTC
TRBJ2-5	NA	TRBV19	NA	CASGSRADQETQYF	TGTGCCAGCGGCTCGAGGGCAGATCAAGAGACCCAGTACTTC
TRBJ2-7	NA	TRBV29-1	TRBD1	CSIQGQGYEQYF	TGCAGCATACAGGGACAGGGGTACGAGCAGTACTTC
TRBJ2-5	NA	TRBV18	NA	CASSTTTEETQYF	TGTGCCAGCTCAACGACGACCGAAGAGACCCAGTACTTC
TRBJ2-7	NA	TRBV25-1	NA	CASSEIKGTEQYF	TGTGCCAGCAGTGAAATTAAAGGCACCGAGCAGTACTTC
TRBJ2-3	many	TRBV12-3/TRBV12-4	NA	CASSPLLGRTDTQYF	TGTGCCAGCAGCCCCCTACTCGGTCGGACAGATACGCAGTATTTT
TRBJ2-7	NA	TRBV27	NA	CASSPSTALPREQYF	TGTGCCAGCAGTCCCTCGACAGCCCTGCCTAGGGAGCAGTACTTC
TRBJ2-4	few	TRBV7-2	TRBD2	CASSPQGLAQNIQYF	TGTGCCAGCAGCCCTCAGGGACTAGCACAAAACATTCAGTACTTC
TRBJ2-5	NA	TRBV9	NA	CASSVGGGLETQYF	TGTGCCAGCAGCGTCGGAGGGGGCTTAGAGACCCAGTACTTC
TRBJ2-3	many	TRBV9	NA	CASSPGGGASTDTQYF	TGTGCCAGCAGCCCCGGAGGAGGGGCTAGCACAGATACGCAGTATTTT
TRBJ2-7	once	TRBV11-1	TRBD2	CASSSTRTSGSGSYEQYF	TGTGCCAGCAGCTCAACGAGGACTAGCGGGAGTGGGTCCTACGAGCAGTACTTC
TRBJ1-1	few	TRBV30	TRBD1	CASPRQGLNTEAFF	TGTGCCTCACCAAGACAGGGGCTGAACACTGAAGCTTTCTTT
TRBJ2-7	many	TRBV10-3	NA	CAISGGLYEQYF	TGTGCCATCAGCGGGGGACTCTACGAGCAGTACTTC
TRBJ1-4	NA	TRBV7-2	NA	CASSFHEGPTNEKLFF	TGTGCCAGCAGCTTCCACGAGGGACCGACGAATGAAAAACTGTTTTTT
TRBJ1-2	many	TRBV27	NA	CASSLSGQGYGYTF	TGTGCCAGCAGTTTATCGGGTCAGGGGTACGGCTACACCTTC
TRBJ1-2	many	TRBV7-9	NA	CASSAGQPYGYTF	TGTGCCAGCAGCGCAGGACAGCCCTATGGCTACACCTTC
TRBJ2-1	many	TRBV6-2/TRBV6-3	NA	CASSYGTPSSYNEQFF	TGTGCCAGCAGTTACGGGACACCGAGCTCCTACAATGAGCAGTTCTTC
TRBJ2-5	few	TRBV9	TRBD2	CASSPRGRTSGGDQETQYF	TGTGCCAGCAGCCCCCGCGGGAGGACTAGCGGGGGGGACCAAGAGACCCAGTACTTC
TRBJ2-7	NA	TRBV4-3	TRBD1	CASSQVFPGGEQYF	TGCGCCAGCAGCCAAGTTTTTCCAGGGGGCGAGCAGTACTTC
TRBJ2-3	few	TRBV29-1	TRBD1	CSGQGRLTDTQYF	TGCAGCGGACAGGGGCGCTTAACAGATACGCAGTATTTT
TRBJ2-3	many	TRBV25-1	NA	CASSELGRPDTQYF	TGTGCCAGCAGTGAATTGGGGAGGCCAGATACGCAGTATTTT
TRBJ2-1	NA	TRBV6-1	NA	CASSQDRRDNEQFF	TGTGCCAGCAGTCAAGACAGGCGGGACAATGAGCAGTTCTTC
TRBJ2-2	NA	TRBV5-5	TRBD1	CASSLRQGPGELFF	TGTGCCAGCAGCTTGAGACAGGGGCCCGGGGAGCTGTTTTTT
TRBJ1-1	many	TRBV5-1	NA	CASSFDLGPTEAFF	TGCGCCAGCAGCTTCGACTTGGGCCCCACTGAAGCTTTCTTT
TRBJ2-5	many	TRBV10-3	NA	CAISDPPSGPNQETQYF	TGTGCCATCAGTGACCCCCCTTCGGGGCCGAACCAAGAGACCCAGTACTTC
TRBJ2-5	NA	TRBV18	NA	CASSPPAGQETQYF	TGTGCCAGCTCACCACCGGCAGGCCAAGAGACCCAGTACTTC
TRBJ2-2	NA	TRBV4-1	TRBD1	CASTRGAGGDPGELFF	TGCGCCAGCACCAGAGGGGCAGGGGGCGACCCCGGGGAGCTGTTTTTT
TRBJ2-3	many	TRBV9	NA	CASSLSGRADTQYF	TGTGCCAGCAGCCTCTCTGGCCGGGCAGATACGCAGTATTTT
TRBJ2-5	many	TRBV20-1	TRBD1	CSATGAETQYF	TGCAGTGCCACAGGGGCGGAGACCCAGTACTTC
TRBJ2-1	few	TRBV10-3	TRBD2	CAISEGTSGNPMYNEQFF	TGTGCCATCAGTGAGGGGACTAGCGGGAACCCCATGTACAATGAGCAGTTCTTC
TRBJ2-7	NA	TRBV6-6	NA	CASSYIAIEQYF	TGTGCCAGCAGTTACATAGCCATCGAGCAGTACTTC
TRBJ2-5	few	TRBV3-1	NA	CASSQGDFEETQYF	TGTGCCAGCAGCCAAGGGGACTTTGAAGAGACCCAGTACTTC